The sequence of this TCR beta chain was determined in a study of blood T cell repertoires in COVID-19. Study-wide context: PBMCs, B-cell-depleted T cells, or T cells provided the cDNA or gDNA that made up the material.

The CDR3 is 15 residues long. V shed 3 bases, J shed 6 bases, and the junction held 7 bases outside the gene matches. Germline values: CDR1 SEHNR, CDR2 FQNEAQ (reference sequence). Under the authors' procedure: Amplification of reference gene primers was used by the study to estimate nucleated cell counts. Sequencing used immunoSEQ multiplex PCR; TCRdb keeps in-frame clones, though not all of them. That table gives V, J and clone size, and the DNA gave D and trimming. The sample has 350,000 to 550,000 clones; around nine tenths are singletons. This clone showed up just once. The sample consisted of peripheral blood. The genes are TRBV7-9 and TRBJ2-1; TRBD2 aligns across 8 bases. The receptor was isolated from a woman between 25 and 40 years old with acute or convalescent COVID-19. The CDR3 region is CASSFGRGGLNEQFF. CDR3 in DNA: TGTGCCAGCAGCTTTGGCCGGGGGGGCCTCAATGAGCAGTTCTTC.